Following are 28 T cell receptor beta chains from one sample sequenced in a study of blood T cell repertoires in COVID-19. The method was immunoSEQ multiplex PCR; TCRdb's version includes in-frame clones alone and lacks a portion of them. The table includes a few hundred thousand clones, roughly 80% detected once. Sequencing input: PBMCs or T cells enriched from blood (not recorded which). The receptors were gathered from a man aged 30-40 years with acute COVID-19.

The chain joins TRBV6-1 to TRBJ1-5, with a possible D match to TRBD1 (5 bases). V was shortened by 2 bases and J by 8 bases, with 19 bases between the two germline ends. CDR1 and CDR2 from the germline V gene are MNHNS and SASEGT. The CDR3 is 16 amino acids. CDR3 DNA sequence: TGTGCCAGCAGTGAAAGAGAGGGGAGCGGGGATGAGCCCCAGCATTTT. Its translation: CASSEREGSGDEPQHF.

The chain combines TRBV27 with TRBJ2-1, with 10 bases lining up with TRBD2. Germline lookup yields CDR1 MNHEY and CDR2 SMNVEV (reference sequence). The CDR3 sequence is 15 residues long. V gave up 5 bases and J gave up 9 bases; unmatched junction bases: 10. As DNA, the CDR3 is TGTGCCAGCAGTAGTGGGCTAGCGGGAGCCGGTGAGCAGTTCTTC. Its protein product is CASSSGLAGAGEQFF.

The chain is built from TRBV6-5 and TRBJ1-5, with D hard to call. The germline gives CDR1 MNHEY, CDR2 SVGAGI. The CDR3 covers 14 residues. V lost 5 bases, J lost 1 base, and 9 bases lay in between. The CDR3, as DNA: TGTGCCAGCAGTCGTCAGAGGAGCAATCAGCCCCAGCATTTT. It yields the protein CASSRQRSNQPQHF.

This clone is a singleton in its sample. CDR3 in DNA: TGTGCCAGTGGACTCCGGGCCAAAGAGACCCAGTACTTC. Translated: CASGLRAKETQYF. This chain joins TRBV19 and TRBJ2-5; perhaps TRBD2 as D (5 bases). CDR3 length: 13 residues. Germline CDR1 LNHDA, CDR2 SQIVND (reference sequence). The V end was cut by 8 bases, the J end by 3 bases, with 13 bases between.

V is TRBV7-8 and J is TRBJ1-6; possible D gene TRBD1, 5 bases. The CDR3 has 14 amino acids. The V end was cut by 2 bases, the J end by 8 bases, with 10 bases between. The V gene's germline CDR1 is SGHVS and CDR2 FQNEAQ. The CDR3 reads CASSLMGGYSPLHF. CDR3 nucleotide sequence: TGTGCCAGCAGCTTAATGGGGGGGTATTCACCCCTCCACTTT.

The CDR3 loop reads CASSSALGGLSPLHF. The DNA for the CDR3 is TGTGCCAGCAGCTCCGCCTTGGGGGGACTTTCACCCCTCCACTTT. The V gene is TRBV5-4, the J gene TRBJ1-6; D may be TRBD1 (5 bases). Germline CDR1 SGHNT, CDR2 YYREEE (reference sequence). Trimming removed 3 bases at V and 9 bases at J, with 16 bases between. The CDR3 totals 15 residues.

The gene calls are TRBV10-2 and TRBJ2-7; TRBD2 aligns across 9 bases. Germline V lookup: CDR1 WSHSY, CDR2 SAAADI. Trimming at V came to 2 bases and at J to 6 bases, leaving 8 bases not matched to a gene. The length of the CDR3 is 15 residues. The DNA of the CDR3 is TGCGCCAGCAGTGAGATTGCGGGAGGGAGCCCCGAGCAGTACGTC. This encodes CASSEIAGGSPEQYV.

The chain couples TRBV19 to TRBJ2-1, with 9 bases lining up with TRBD2. V lost 5 bases to trimming and J lost 6 bases; unmatched junction nucleotides: 8. The CDR3 covers 15 residues. The germline V gene encodes CDR1 LNHDA and CDR2 SQIVND (reference sequence). Here the CDR3 reads CASSRPGLAGNEQFF. CDR3 in DNA: TGTGCCAGTAGTCGCCCGGGACTAGCTGGCAATGAGCAGTTCTTC.

The V and J genes are TRBV2 and TRBJ1-5; D not certain. Germline CDR1 and CDR2: SNHLY and FYNNEI. Trimming pared 10 bases from V and 5 bases from J, leaving 15 bases between. This CDR3 comprises 13 residues. The CDR3 DNA reads as TGTGCCACCCGCGGAGGTGGCGATCAGCCCCAGCATTTT. It encodes CATRGGGDQPQHF.

The chain is built from TRBV14 and TRBJ2-2, with TRBD2 as a possible D gene (5 bases). The CDR3 runs to 13 residues. Germline V gives CDR1 SGHDN, CDR2 FVKESK. Between the trimmed V and J ends, which lost 6 bases and 6 bases, there was a span of 11 bases. CDR3 nucleotides: TGTGCCAGCAGACTTCTAGCATCCGGGGAGCTGTTTTTT. Its translation: CASRLLASGELFF.

The chain joins TRBV15 to TRBJ1-5, with D unresolved. CDR3 length equals 14 residues. V lost 0 bases and J lost 6, with 9 bases in between. The germline V gene encodes CDR1 LNHNV and CDR2 YYDKDF (reference sequence). The CDR3 DNA follows: TGTGCCACCAGCAGAGATCAAACACCTCAGCCCCAGCATTTT. It encodes CATSRDQTPQPQHF.

This chain uses TRBV4-1 with TRBJ2-2; TRBD2 agrees at 13 bases. This CDR3 is 17 amino acids long. The V segment lost 7 bases and the J segment 5 bases; nucleotides outside the gene matches: 10. Per germline, CDR1 MGHRA and CDR2 YSYEKL. The CDR3, as DNA: TGCGCCAGCAACCCGAGGACTAGCGGGAGAGGGACCGGGGAGCTGTTTTTT. Protein product: CASNPRTSGRGTGELFF.

This chain connects TRBV5-4 to TRBJ1-1; TRBD1 matches at 8 bases. Germline V gene sequence: CDR1 SGHNT, CDR2 YYREEE (reference sequence). This CDR3 is built from 14 residues. J was trimmed by 2 bases and V by 6 bases; bases with no gene match: 6. The CDR3 sequence is CASMPGQANTEAFF. The CDR3 DNA reads as TGTGCCAGCATGCCGGGACAGGCAAACACTGAAGCTTTCTTT.

The gene calls are TRBV28 and TRBJ2-2, with unresolved D. This CDR3 is 13 amino acids long. V shed 10 bases and J shed 1 base, with 10 bases lying between them. Germline V gene lookup returns CDR1 MDHEN and CDR2 SYDVKM. The CDR3 protein is CAMLSRNTGELFF. In nucleotides, the CDR3 is TGTGCCATGCTGTCTAGGAACACCGGGGAGCTGTTTTTT.

The chain links TRBV6-5 to TRBJ2-5; TRBD1 might be the D (6 bases). V lost 4 bases to trimming and J lost 4 bases, with 13 bases between them. The CDR3 totals 14 residues. Germline V gene sequence: CDR1 MNHEY, CDR2 SVGAGI. The CDR3 here is CASSSLQGRETQYF. The CDR3 DNA reads as TGTGCCAGCAGTTCCCTCCAGGGGCGAGAGACCCAGTACTTC.

The gene calls are TRBV4-2 and TRBJ2-1; 9 nucleotides align to TRBD2. Germline assignment: CDR1 LGHNA and CDR2 YNFKEQ. This CDR3 region has 17 residues. The V segment lost 0 bases and the J segment 5 bases; nucleotides outside the gene matches: 8. The chain's CDR3 is CASSQESQRGAHNEQFF. The DNA of the CDR3 is TGTGCCAGCAGCCAAGAGTCTCAGCGGGGGGCTCACAATGAGCAGTTCTTC.

This clone was observed once. The rearrangement joins TRBV11-1 to TRBJ2-3; 7 bases are a match to TRBD2. This CDR3 comprises 15 residues. Germline V gene data show CDR1 as SGHAT and CDR2 as FQDESV (reference sequence). Trimming removed 4 bases from V and 1 base from J; junction bases left unmatched: 5. The DNA for the CDR3 is TGTGCCAGCAGCTACTTAGCGGGTGGCACAGATACGCAGTATTTT. It yields the protein CASSYLAGGTDTQYF.

The rearrangement uses TRBV10-2 and TRBJ2-3; tentatively, D is TRBD2 (6 bases). The V end lost 6 bases, the J end lost 1 base, and 11 bases lay between the germline ends. This CDR3 region has 14 residues. From germline, CDR1 is WSHSY and CDR2 SAAADI. The CDR3 DNA follows: TGCGCCAGCAGGGCGGGATGGCGCACAGATACGCAGTATTTT. Protein: CASRAGWRTDTQYF.

V is TRBV24-1 and J is TRBJ2-1, with TRBD1 as a possible D gene (10 bases). Germline-derived CDR1 and CDR2 are KGHDR and SFDVKD. The CDR3 is made up of 23 amino acids. Trimming stripped 2 bases from V and 6 bases from J, with 37 bases between. The CDR3 DNA follows: TGTGCCACCAGTGATTCTATCCCGGGACAGGGGACTTTTAGCGGGAGTCGACGCAATGAGCAGTTCTTC. As protein: CATSDSIPGQGTFSGSRRNEQFF.

This chain connects TRBV5-1 to TRBJ1-2; 7 bases agree with TRBD1. The CDR3 has 15 residues. Germline trimming cut 4 bases from V and 4 bases from J; bases unmatched to any gene: 10. CDR1 is SGHRS, CDR2 YFSETQ, per germline. CDR3 bases: TGCGCCAGCAGCATGACAGGGAGACAGGCCTATGGCTACACCTTC. Translated: CASSMTGRQAYGYTF. Supplemented by reference TRBV5-1 and TRBJ1-2, the full variable domain reads KAGVTQTPRYLIKTRGQQVTLSCSPISGHRSVSWYQQTPGQGLQFLFEYFSETQRNKGNFPGRFSGRQFSNSRSEMNVSTLELGDSALYLCASSMTGRQAYGYTFGSGTRLTVV.

The chain has TRBV11-3 and TRBJ2-1; D might be TRBD2 (6 bases). CDR1 and CDR2 (germline): SGHNT, YENEEA. The CDR3 has 15 amino acids. V dropped 1 base and J dropped 0 bases, with 7 bases sitting between them. For the CDR3, the DNA is TGTGCCAGCAGCTTAGGGGGAGGCTCCTACAATGAGCAGTTCTTC. As protein: CASSLGGGSYNEQFF.

This clone was observed a few times. The chain is built from TRBV19 and TRBJ1-5; weak D call: TRBD1 (6 bases). V lost 5 bases, J lost 3 bases, and 11 bases lay in between. Germline-derived CDR1 and CDR2 are LNHDA and SQIVND (reference sequence). The CDR3 covers 14 residues. The DNA of the CDR3 is TGTGCCAGTAGTCCCACAGGGACCAATCAGCCCCAGCATTTT. Its protein product is CASSPTGTNQPQHF. Together with reference TRBV19 and TRBJ1-5, the CDR3 gives the full variable domain: DGGITQSPKYLFRKEGQNVTLSCEQNLNHDAMYWYRQDPGQGLRLIYYSQIVNDFQKGDIAEGYSVSREKKESFPLTVTSAQKNPTAFYLCASSPTGTNQPQHFGDGTRLSIL.

This clone was found once. This chain joins TRBV6-4 and TRBJ2-1; a weak D match, TRBD1 (6 bases). V was cut by 3 bases and J by 15 bases, with 15 bases left in between. Germline V gives CDR1 MRHNA, CDR2 SNTAGT. This CDR3 has 12 amino acids. The CDR3 bases are TGTGCCAGCAGTGATTTTTCAAGGGGGATGTTCTTC. It encodes CASSDFSRGMFF.

The chain combines TRBV18 with TRBJ2-3, with TRBD2 matching over 7 bases. V gave up 3 bases and J gave up 1 base; unmatched junction bases: 4. Germline loops: CDR1 KGHSH, CDR2 LQKENI. This CDR3 contains 15 residues. DNA of the CDR3: TGTGCCAGCTCACCGCGGGCGGGGGGCACAGATACGCAGTATTTT. It codes for CASSPRAGGTDTQYF.

This clone was counted only a few times. The rearrangement links TRBV5-1 to TRBJ1-1, with 11 bases identical to TRBD1. The ends lost 2 bases at V and 5 bases at J; junction bases unmatched: 2. The CDR3 totals 14 residues. CDR1 and CDR2 from the germline V gene are SGHRS and YFSETQ. This CDR3 reads CASSLRDRGTEAFF. The CDR3, as DNA: TGCGCCAGCAGCTTACGGGACAGGGGGACTGAAGCTTTCTTT.

The genes are TRBV7-6 and TRBJ2-1; the D gene is possibly TRBD1 (6 bases). The germline V gene encodes CDR1 SGHVS and CDR2 FNYEAQ. V gave up 0 bases and J gave up 0 bases, with 9 bases separating them. CDR3 length: 16 residues. CDR3 in DNA: TGTGCCAGCAGCTTAGCTAGACAGGCCTCCTACAATGAGCAGTTCTTC. Its protein product is CASSLARQASYNEQFF.

V is TRBV7-6 and J is TRBJ1-6; 8 bases agree with TRBD1. Per the germline V gene, CDR1 is SGHVS and CDR2 is FNYEAQ. The CDR3 sequence is 16 residues long. J gave up 9 bases and V 1 base, and 8 bases lay outside the gene matches. CDR3 sequence: CASSLEAGGWSSPLHF. In DNA form, the CDR3 reads TGTGCCAGCAGCTTAGAGGCAGGGGGCTGGTCTTCACCCCTCCACTTT.

The chain uses TRBV6-2 or TRBV6-3 and TRBJ2-1; TRBD2 matches at 10 bases. Germline trimming cut 5 bases from V and 9 bases from J; bases unmatched to any gene: 10. The germline V gene has CDR1 MNHEY and CDR2 SVGEGT. The CDR3 spans 15 residues. CDR3 protein: CASSKTSGEALEQFF. CDR3 nucleotide sequence: TGTGCCAGCAGTAAAACTAGCGGGGAGGCGCTTGAGCAGTTCTTC.